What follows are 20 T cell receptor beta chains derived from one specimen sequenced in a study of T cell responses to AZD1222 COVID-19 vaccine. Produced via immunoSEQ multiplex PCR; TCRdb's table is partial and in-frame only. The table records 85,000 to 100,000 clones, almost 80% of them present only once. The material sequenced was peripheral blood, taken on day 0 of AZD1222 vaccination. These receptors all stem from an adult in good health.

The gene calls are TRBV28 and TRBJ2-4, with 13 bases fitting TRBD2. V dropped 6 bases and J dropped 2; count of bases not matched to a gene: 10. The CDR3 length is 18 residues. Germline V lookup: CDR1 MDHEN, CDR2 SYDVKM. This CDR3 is CASSKLAGGPNTKNIQYF. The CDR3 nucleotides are TGTGCCAGCAGCAAACTAGCGGGAGGGCCCAACACCAAAAACATTCAGTACTTC. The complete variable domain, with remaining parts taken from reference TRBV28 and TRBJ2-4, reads DVKVTQSSRYLVKRTGEKVFLECVQDMDHENMFWYRQDPGLGLRLIYFSYDVKMKEKGDIPEGYSVSREKKERFSLILESASTNQTSMYLCASSKLAGGPNTKNIQYFGAGTRLSVL.

The CDR3: CASSLSGAPNEKLFF. The CDR3, as DNA: TGTGCCAGCAGTTTATCGGGGGCACCTAATGAAAAACTGTTTTTT. V usage is TRBV27 and J usage is TRBJ1-4; D is perhaps TRBD1 (6 bases). Germline V gene data show CDR1 as MNHEY and CDR2 as SMNVEV (reference sequence). The CDR3 length is 15 residues. V was shortened by 0 bases and J by 3 bases, with 8 bases between the two germline ends.

The CDR3 region is CASTQTPGQVPDTQYF. The CDR3 coding sequence is TGTGCCAGCACCCAAACCCCGGGGCAGGTCCCAGATACGCAGTATTTT. The V gene is TRBV5-4, the J gene TRBJ2-3; D is possibly TRBD1 or TRBD2 (5 bases each). The CDR3 length is 16 residues. Germline V gives CDR1 SGHNT, CDR2 YYREEE (reference sequence). Trimming removed 6 bases at V and 4 bases at J, with 21 bases between.

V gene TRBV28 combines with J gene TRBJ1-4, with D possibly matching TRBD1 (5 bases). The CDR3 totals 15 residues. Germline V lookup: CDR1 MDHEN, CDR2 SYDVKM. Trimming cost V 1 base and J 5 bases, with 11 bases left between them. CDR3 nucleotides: TGTGCCAGCAGTTTATTCGGGGCAAGGAATGAAAAACTGTTTTTT. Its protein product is CASSLFGARNEKLFF.

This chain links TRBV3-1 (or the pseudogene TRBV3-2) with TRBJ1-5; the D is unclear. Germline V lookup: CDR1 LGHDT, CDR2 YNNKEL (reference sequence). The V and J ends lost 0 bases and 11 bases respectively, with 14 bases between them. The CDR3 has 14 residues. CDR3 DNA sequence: TGTGCCAGCAGCCAAGATGTGGACGATCTGGCCCAGCATTTT. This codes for CASSQDVDDLAQHF.

CDR3 residues: CASSHDPFDRVTNNEQFF. In DNA, the CDR3 is TGTGCCAGCAGTCACGATCCCTTTGACAGGGTGACAAACAATGAGCAGTTCTTC. This chain joins TRBV2 and TRBJ2-1; TRBD1 matches 7 bases. V was clipped by 5 bases and J by 5 bases; unmatched bases: 18. The CDR3 runs 18 residues. Germline CDR1 and CDR2: SNHLY and FYNNEI.

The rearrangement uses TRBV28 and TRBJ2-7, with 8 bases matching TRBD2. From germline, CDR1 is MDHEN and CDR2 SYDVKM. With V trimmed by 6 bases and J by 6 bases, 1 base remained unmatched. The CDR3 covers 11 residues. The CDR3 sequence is CASSRGGEQYF. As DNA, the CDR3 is TGTGCCAGCAGCCGGGGGGGCGAGCAGTACTTC.

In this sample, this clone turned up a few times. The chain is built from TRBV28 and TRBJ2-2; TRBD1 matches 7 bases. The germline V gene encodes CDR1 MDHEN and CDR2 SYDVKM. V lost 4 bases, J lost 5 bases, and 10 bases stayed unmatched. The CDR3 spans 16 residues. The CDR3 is CASSSVNRGRTGELFF. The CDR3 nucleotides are TGTGCCAGCAGTTCGGTGAACAGGGGAAGAACCGGGGAGCTGTTTTTT.

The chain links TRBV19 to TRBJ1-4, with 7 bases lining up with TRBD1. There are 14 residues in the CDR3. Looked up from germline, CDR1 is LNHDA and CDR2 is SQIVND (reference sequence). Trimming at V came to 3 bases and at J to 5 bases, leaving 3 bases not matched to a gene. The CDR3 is CASSMGQRNEKLFF. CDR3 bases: TGTGCCAGTAGTATGGGACAGCGAAATGAAAAACTGTTTTTT.

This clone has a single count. CDR3 bases: TGTGCCAGTAGTATCCGGGAGAACACTGAAGCTTTCTTT. Protein: CASSIRENTEAFF. This chain uses TRBV19 with TRBJ1-1, with D unresolved. The CDR3 contains 13 residues. Trimming left V 3 bases short and J 1 base short, with 6 bases between. The germline gives CDR1 LNHDA, CDR2 SQIVND (reference sequence).

CDR3: CASRWGQDYTEAFF. The CDR3 DNA reads TGTGCCAGCAGATGGGGACAGGATTACACTGAAGCTTTCTTT. The rearrangement links TRBV5-4 to TRBJ1-1; 8 nucleotides match TRBD1. V was pared by 5 bases and J by 3 bases, with 6 bases of the junction left unmatched. Germline CDR1 is SGHNT and CDR2 is YYREEE (reference sequence). The CDR3 is 14 amino acids.

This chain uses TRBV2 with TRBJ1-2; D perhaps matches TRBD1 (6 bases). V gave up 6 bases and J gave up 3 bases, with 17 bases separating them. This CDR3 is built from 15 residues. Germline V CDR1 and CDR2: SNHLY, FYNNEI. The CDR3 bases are TGTGCCAGCAGGGAACAGACTTCAGGGGACTATGGCTACACCTTC. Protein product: CASREQTSGDYGYTF.

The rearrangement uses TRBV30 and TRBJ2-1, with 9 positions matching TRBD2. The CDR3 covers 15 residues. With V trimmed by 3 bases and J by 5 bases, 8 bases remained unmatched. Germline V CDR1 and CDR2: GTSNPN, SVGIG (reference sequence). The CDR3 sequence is CAWSRGLAINNEQFF. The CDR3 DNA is TGTGCCTGGAGCCGAGGACTAGCGATCAACAATGAGCAGTTCTTC.

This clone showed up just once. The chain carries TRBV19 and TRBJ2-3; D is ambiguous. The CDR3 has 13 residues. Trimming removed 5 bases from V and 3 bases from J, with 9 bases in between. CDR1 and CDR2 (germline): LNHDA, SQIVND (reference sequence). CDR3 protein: CASSSGGTDTQYF. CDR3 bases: TGTGCCAGTAGTTCAGGTGGGACAGATACGCAGTATTTT.

CDR3 sequence (DNA): TGTGCCAGCTCACCACGGGGGTTGAACACTGAAGCTTTCTTT. Amino acids: CASSPRGLNTEAFF. This sequence joins TRBV18 and TRBJ1-1; possibly TRBD1 for D (5 bases). Between the trimmed V and J ends, which lost 1 base and 0 bases, there was a span of 6 bases. CDR1 and CDR2 from the germline V gene are KGHSH and LQKENI. This CDR3 is built from 14 residues.

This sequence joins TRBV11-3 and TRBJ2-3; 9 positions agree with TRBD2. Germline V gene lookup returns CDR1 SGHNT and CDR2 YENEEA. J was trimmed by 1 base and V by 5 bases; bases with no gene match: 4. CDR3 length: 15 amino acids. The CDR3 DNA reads TGTGCCAGCAGCGCCTCTAGCGGGGGCACAGATACGCAGTATTTT. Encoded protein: CASSASSGGTDTQYF. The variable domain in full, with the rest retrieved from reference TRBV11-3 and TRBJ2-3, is EAGVVQSPRYKIIEKKQPVAFWCNPISGHNTLYWYLQNLGQGPELLIRYENEEAVDDSQLPKDRFSAERLKGVDSTLKIQPAELGDSAVYLCASSASSGGTDTQYFGPGTRLTVL.

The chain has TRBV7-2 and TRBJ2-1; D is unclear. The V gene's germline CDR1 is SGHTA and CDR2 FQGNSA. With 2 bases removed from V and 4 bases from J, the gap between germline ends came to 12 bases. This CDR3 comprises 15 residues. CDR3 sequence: CASSLTRTGYNEQFF. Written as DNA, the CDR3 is TGTGCCAGCAGCTTAACAAGGACGGGTTACAATGAGCAGTTCTTC.

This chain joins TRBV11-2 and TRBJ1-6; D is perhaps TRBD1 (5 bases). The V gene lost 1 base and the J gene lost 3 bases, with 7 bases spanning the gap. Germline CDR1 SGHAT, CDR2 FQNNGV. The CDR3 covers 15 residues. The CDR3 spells CASSLADSYNSPLHF. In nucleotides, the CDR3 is TGTGCCAGCAGCTTAGCCGACAGCTATAATTCACCCCTCCACTTT.

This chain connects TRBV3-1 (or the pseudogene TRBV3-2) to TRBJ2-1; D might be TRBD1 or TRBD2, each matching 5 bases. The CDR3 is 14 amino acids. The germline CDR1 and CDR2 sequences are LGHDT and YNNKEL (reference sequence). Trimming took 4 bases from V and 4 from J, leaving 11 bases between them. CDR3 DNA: TGTGCCAGCAGCCCTTGGGACGGTTACAATGAGCAGTTCTTC. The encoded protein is CASSPWDGYNEQFF.

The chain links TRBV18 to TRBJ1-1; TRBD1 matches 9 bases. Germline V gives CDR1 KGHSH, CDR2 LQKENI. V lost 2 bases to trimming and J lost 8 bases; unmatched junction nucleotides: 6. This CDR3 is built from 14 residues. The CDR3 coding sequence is TGTGCCAGCTCACCAGAGACAGGGGGTACAGAAGCTTTCTTT. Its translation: CASSPETGGTEAFF. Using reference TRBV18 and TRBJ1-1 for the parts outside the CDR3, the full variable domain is NAGVMQNPRHLVRRRGQEARLRCSPMKGHSHVYWYRQLPEEGLKFMVYLQKENIIDESGMPKERFSAEFPKEGPSILRIQQVVRGDSAAYFCASSPETGGTEAFFGQGTRLTVV.